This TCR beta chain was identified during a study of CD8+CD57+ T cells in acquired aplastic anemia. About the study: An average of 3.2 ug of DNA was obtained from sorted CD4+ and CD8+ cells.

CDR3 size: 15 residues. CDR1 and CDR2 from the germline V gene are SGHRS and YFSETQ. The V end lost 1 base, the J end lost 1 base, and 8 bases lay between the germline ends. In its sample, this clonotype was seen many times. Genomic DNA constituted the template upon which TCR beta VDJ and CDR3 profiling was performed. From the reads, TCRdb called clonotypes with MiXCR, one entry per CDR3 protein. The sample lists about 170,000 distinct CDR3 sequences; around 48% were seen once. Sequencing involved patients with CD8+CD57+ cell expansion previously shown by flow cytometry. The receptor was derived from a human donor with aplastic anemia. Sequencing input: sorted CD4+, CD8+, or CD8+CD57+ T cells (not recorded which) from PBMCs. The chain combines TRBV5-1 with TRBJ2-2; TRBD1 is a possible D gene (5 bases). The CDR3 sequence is CASSLLGQNTGELFF. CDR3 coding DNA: TGCGCCAGCAGCTTGTTGGGGCAGAACACCGGGGAGCTGTTTTTT.